Given below is one T cell receptor (beta chain) in context. What it recognizes is unknown. Using its own MiXCR run on the reads, TCRdb lists one record per CDR3 protein. The profile shows about 350,000 distinct CDR3 sequences, roughly 34% of them singletons. The CDR3 has 16 amino acids. Trimming cost V 6 bases and J 10 bases; bases outside gene matches: 11. Germline-derived CDR1 and CDR2 are MRHNA and SNTAGT. The data were taken from a study of T cell repertoires in cytomegalovirus infection. About the research overall: Well-studied HLA-B-restricted CMV epitopes were used in the study alongside recently identified HLA-C-restricted ones. Evidence of both CMV infection and a matching HLA type came from public TCR beta signatures. Study observations and caveats: There were HLA-C-restricted CMV-specific TCR beta clonotypes dominating the ex vivo response. Carriers of CMV and the relevant HLA type were discriminated by public TCR beta frequency.

This TCR was sampled from a human donor in good health (CMV status not recorded). Some clones in this sample may be carry-over from other donors' samples. This chain connects TRBV6-4 to TRBJ2-1; TRBD2 matches 14 bases. Source: cultured PBMCs, taken from culture after CMV antigen stimulation. The CDR3 is CASSNLGLAGVGEQFF. For the CDR3, the DNA is TGTGCCAGCAGCAACTTGGGACTAGCGGGAGTAGGGGAGCAGTTCTTC.